A selection of T cell receptor beta chains follows, all from one sample in a study of OX40 agonist ivuxolimab in advanced cancers. Generated by immunoSEQ multiplex PCR, the TCRdb table keeps only in-frame clones and is missing some. This sample has around 31,000 clones, with about four fifths found just once. Sequenced here: CD4+ or CD8+ T cells sorted from blood, sampled in a trial of the OX40 agonist ivuxolimab. The receptors here all came from an adult with an advanced solid tumor such as melanoma, head and neck, liver or kidney cancer. CDR3s include the opening cysteine and the closing phenylalanine or tryptophan. The order of the fields is CDR3 protein, CDR3 DNA, clone size, D gene, V gene, J gene. A D gene is named only where the DNA matches it firmly. Size is omitted from some rows. Given values are once, few, many or a class for expanded clones.

CDR3aa: CASSFARDYGYTF
CDR3nt: TGTGCCAGCAGCTTTGCCAGGGACTATGGCTACACCTTC
abundance: .
d_gene: .
v_gene: TRBV7-2
j_gene: TRBJ1-2

CDR3aa: CASSLLAGFGEQYF
CDR3nt: TGTGCCAGCAGCTTACTAGCGGGATTCGGCGAGCAGTACTTC
abundance: .
d_gene: TRBD2
v_gene: TRBV7-9
j_gene: TRBJ2-7

CDR3aa: CASSRLEGGLKTQYF
CDR3nt: TGCGCCAGCAGCCGTTTGGAGGGAGGCCTGAAGACCCAGTACTTC
abundance: .
d_gene: .
v_gene: TRBV4-1
j_gene: TRBJ2-5

CDR3aa: CASSRFGAGGNTIYF
CDR3nt: TGTGCCAGCAGTCGTTTTGGGGCTGGCGGAAACACCATATATTTT
abundance: .
d_gene: .
v_gene: TRBV5-4
j_gene: TRBJ1-3

CDR3aa: CASSAVSGGTEAFF
CDR3nt: TGTGCCAGCAGTGCAGTTTCGGGGGGCACTGAAGCTTTCTTT
abundance: .
d_gene: .
v_gene: TRBV6-1
j_gene: TRBJ1-1

CDR3aa: CASSFGARGVTEAFF
CDR3nt: TGTGCCAGCAGTTTCGGGGCGCGGGGGGTCACTGAAGCTTTCTTT
abundance: .
d_gene: .
v_gene: TRBV2
j_gene: TRBJ1-1

CDR3aa: CASSSRTSGAPLF
CDR3nt: TGTGCCAGCAGCTCCCGGACTAGCGGGGCCCCGCTCTTC
abundance: few
d_gene: TRBD2
v_gene: TRBV7-8
j_gene: TRBJ2-1

CDR3aa: CASSPQYGTQYF
CDR3nt: TGTGCCAGCAGCCCACAGTACGGGACGCAGTACTTC
abundance: .
d_gene: .
v_gene: TRBV27
j_gene: TRBJ2-7

CDR3aa: CAISYTEMNTEAFF
CDR3nt: TGTGCCATCAGCTACACAGAAATGAACACTGAAGCTTTCTTT
abundance: .
d_gene: .
v_gene: TRBV10-3
j_gene: TRBJ1-1

CDR3aa: CASTRYRDNSPLHF
CDR3nt: TGTGCCAGCACCAGGTACCGGGATAATTCACCCCTCCACTTT
abundance: .
d_gene: .
v_gene: TRBV27
j_gene: TRBJ1-6

CDR3aa: CASSLIGTYQGGEQFF
CDR3nt: TGTGCCAGCAGCTTAATAGGGACCTACCAGGGGGGTGAGCAGTTCTTC
abundance: .
d_gene: .
v_gene: TRBV7-3
j_gene: TRBJ2-1

CDR3aa: CASSLGLSTQETQYF
CDR3nt: TGTGCCAGCAGCTTAGGATTGTCTACCCAAGAGACCCAGTACTTC
abundance: once
d_gene: .
v_gene: TRBV11-2
j_gene: TRBJ2-5

CDR3aa: CASSEGGPGNTIYF
CDR3nt: TGTGCCAGCAGTGAGGGGGGTCCTGGAAACACCATATATTTT
abundance: .
d_gene: .
v_gene: TRBV6-1
j_gene: TRBJ1-3

CDR3aa: CASSLTSGGAGEQFF
CDR3nt: TGTGCCAGCAGCTTGACTAGCGGGGGGGCAGGTGAGCAGTTCTTC
abundance: .
d_gene: TRBD2
v_gene: TRBV7-2
j_gene: TRBJ2-1

CDR3aa: CASRGDRDGYGYTF
CDR3nt: TGTGCCAGCAGGGGGGACAGGGATGGCTATGGCTACACCTTC
abundance: .
d_gene: TRBD1
v_gene: TRBV28
j_gene: TRBJ1-2

CDR3aa: CASSLIRGGNTEAFF
CDR3nt: TGTGCCAGCAGCTTAATCCGCGGCGGGAACACTGAAGCTTTCTTT
abundance: .
d_gene: .
v_gene: TRBV7-3
j_gene: TRBJ1-1

CDR3aa: CASSPSGYEQYF
CDR3nt: TGTGCCAGCAGCCCGAGCGGCTACGAGCAGTACTTC
abundance: .
d_gene: .
v_gene: TRBV7-6
j_gene: TRBJ2-7

CDR3aa: CAIRGTSSNQPQHF
CDR3nt: TGTGCCATCAGGGGGACATCTAGCAATCAGCCCCAGCATTTT
abundance: .
d_gene: .
v_gene: TRBV10-3
j_gene: TRBJ1-5

CDR3aa: CASSALGGGGVPDTQYF
CDR3nt: TGTGCCAGCAGCGCCCTGGGAGGCGGGGGAGTTCCAGATACGCAGTATTTT
abundance: once
d_gene: TRBD2
v_gene: TRBV9
j_gene: TRBJ2-3

CDR3aa: CASSHRLNYGYTF
CDR3nt: TGTGCCAGCAGCCACCGCCTTAACTATGGCTACACCTTC
abundance: .
d_gene: .
v_gene: TRBV5-8
j_gene: TRBJ1-2

CDR3aa: CASSYAGTGQETQYF
CDR3nt: TGTGCCAGCAGTTACGCCGGGACGGGACAAGAGACCCAGTACTTC
abundance: .
d_gene: .
v_gene: TRBV6-5
j_gene: TRBJ2-5

CDR3aa: CASSVDVNTEAFF
CDR3nt: TGTGCCAGCAGCGTAGACGTGAACACTGAAGCTTTCTTT
abundance: few
d_gene: .
v_gene: TRBV9
j_gene: TRBJ1-1